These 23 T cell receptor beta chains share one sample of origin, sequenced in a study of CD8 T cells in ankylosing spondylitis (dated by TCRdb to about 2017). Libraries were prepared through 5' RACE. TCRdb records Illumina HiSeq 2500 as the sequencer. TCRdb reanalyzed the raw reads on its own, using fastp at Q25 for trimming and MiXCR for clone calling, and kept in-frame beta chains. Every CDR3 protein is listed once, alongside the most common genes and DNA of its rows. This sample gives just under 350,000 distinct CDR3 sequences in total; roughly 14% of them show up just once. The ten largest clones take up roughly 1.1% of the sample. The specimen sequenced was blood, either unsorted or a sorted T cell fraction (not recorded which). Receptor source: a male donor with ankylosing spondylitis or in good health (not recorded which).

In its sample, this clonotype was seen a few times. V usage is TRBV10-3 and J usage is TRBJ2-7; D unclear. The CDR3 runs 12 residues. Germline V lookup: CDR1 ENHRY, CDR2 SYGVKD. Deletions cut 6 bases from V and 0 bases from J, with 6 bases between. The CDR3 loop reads CAISPTSYEQYF. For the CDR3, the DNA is TGTGCCATCAGCCCTACCTCCTACGAGCAGTACTTC.

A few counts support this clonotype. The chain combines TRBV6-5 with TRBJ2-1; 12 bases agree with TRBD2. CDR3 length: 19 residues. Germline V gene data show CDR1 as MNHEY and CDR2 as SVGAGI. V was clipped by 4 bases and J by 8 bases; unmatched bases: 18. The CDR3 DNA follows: TGTGCCAGCAGTTGGCCGACTAGCGGGAGACTGGGGGGCGGCGATGAGCAGTTCTTC. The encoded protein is CASSWPTSGRLGGGDEQFF.

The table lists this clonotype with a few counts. The chain's CDR3 is CASSLVTPNTGELFF. CDR3 coding DNA: TGTGCCAGCAGCTTAGTTACCCCGAACACCGGGGAGCTGTTTTTT. This rearrangement joins TRBV7-2 to TRBJ2-2; no clear D gene. The CDR3 covers 15 residues. Trimming pared 1 base from V and 0 bases from J, leaving 6 bases between. Germline CDR1 SGHTA, CDR2 FQGNSA.

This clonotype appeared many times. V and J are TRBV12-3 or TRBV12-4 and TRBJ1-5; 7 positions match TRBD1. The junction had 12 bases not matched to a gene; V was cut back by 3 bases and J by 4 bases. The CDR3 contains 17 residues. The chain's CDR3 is CASSLYFETGHNQPQHF. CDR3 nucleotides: TGTGCCAGCAGTTTGTATTTTGAGACAGGGCATAATCAGCCCCAGCATTTT.

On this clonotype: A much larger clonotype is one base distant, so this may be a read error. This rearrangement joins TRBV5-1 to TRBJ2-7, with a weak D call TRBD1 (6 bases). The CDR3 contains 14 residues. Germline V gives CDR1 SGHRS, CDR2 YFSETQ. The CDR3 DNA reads TGCGCCAGCAGCTTGGATGGACAGACCTACGAGCTGTACTTC. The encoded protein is CASSLDGQTYELYF.

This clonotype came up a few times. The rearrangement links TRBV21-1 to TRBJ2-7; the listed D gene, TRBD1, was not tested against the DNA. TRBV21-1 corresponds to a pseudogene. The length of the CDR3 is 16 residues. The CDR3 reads CASSNGRGTGPREQYF. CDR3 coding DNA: TGTGCCAGCAGCAACGGAAGAGGGACAGGGCCCCGCGAGCAGTACTTC.

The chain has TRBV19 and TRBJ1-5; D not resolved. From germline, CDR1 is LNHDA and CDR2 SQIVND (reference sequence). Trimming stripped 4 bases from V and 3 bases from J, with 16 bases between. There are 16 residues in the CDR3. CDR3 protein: CASSTTGLSHNQPQHF. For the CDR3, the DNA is TGTGCCAGTAGTACCACGGGCCTTTCCCACAATCAGCCCCAGCATTTT.

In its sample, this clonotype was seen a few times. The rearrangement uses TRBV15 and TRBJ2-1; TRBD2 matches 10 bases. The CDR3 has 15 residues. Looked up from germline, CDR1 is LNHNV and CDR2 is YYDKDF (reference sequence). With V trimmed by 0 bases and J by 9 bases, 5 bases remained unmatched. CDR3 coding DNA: TGTGCCACCAGCAGAGATCTCGCTAGCGGGAGTGAGCAGTTCTTC. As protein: CATSRDLASGSEQFF.

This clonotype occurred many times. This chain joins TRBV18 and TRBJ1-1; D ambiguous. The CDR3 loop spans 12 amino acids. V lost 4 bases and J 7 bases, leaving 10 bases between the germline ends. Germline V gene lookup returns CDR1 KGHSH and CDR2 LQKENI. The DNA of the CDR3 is TGTGCCAGCTCACGGAAGGGCCTTGAAGCTTTCTTT. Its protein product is CASSRKGLEAFF. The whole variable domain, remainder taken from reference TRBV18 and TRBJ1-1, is NAGVMQNPRHLVRRRGQEARLRCSPMKGHSHVYWYRQLPEEGLKFMVYLQKENIIDESGMPKERFSAEFPKEGPSILRIQQVVRGDSAAYFCASSRKGLEAFFGQGTRLTVV.

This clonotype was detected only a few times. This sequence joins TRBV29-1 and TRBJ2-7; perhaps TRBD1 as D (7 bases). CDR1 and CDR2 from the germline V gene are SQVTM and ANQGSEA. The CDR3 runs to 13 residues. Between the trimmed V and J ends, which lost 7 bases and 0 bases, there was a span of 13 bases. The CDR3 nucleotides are TGCAGCGCGGGGGACAGAAGCTCCTACGAGCAGTACTTC. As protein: CSAGDRSSYEQYF.

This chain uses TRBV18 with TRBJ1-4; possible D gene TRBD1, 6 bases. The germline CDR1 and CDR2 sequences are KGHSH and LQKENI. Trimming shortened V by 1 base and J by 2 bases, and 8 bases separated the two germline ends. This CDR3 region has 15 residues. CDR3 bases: TGTGCCAGCTCACCACGGACAGTTACTAATGAAAAACTGTTTTTT. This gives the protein CASSPRTVTNEKLFF.

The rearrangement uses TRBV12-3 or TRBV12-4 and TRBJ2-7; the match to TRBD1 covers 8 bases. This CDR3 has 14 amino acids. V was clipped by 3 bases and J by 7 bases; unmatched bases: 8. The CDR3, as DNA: TGTGCCAGCAGTTTCAGGCAGGGGGCACGAGAGCAGTACTTC. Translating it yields CASSFRQGAREQYF.

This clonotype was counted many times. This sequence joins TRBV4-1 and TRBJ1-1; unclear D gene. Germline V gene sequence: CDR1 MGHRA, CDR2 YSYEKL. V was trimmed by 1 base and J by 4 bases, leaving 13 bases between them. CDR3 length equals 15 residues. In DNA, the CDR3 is TGCGCCAGCAGCCAAGTCTCGTCACGCGGCACTGAAGCTTTCTTT. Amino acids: CASSQVSSRGTEAFF.

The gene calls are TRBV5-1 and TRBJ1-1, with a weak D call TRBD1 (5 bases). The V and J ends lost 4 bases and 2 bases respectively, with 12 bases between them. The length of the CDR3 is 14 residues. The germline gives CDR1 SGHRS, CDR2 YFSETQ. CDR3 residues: CASSPWTTNTEAFF. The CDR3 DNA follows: TGCGCCAGCAGCCCATGGACAACCAACACTGAAGCTTTCTTT.

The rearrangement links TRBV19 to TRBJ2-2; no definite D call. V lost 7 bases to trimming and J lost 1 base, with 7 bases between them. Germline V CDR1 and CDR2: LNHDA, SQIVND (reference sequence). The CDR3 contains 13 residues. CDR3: CASIDWNTGELFF. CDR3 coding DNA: TGTGCCAGTATCGATTGGAACACCGGGGAGCTGTTTTTT.

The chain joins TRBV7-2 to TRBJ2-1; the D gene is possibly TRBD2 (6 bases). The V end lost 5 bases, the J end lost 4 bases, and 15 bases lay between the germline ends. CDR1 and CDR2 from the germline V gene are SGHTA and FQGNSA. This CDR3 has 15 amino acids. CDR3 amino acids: CASSQGLLEYNEQFF. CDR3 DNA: TGTGCCAGCAGCCAGGGACTTCTCGAGTACAATGAGCAGTTCTTC.

This chain's CDR3 is CASRSLTGKNTEAFF. DNA of the CDR3: TGTGCCAGCCGGAGCCTGACAGGGAAGAACACTGAAGCTTTCTTT. This chain links TRBV27 with TRBJ1-1; 7 positions agree with TRBD1. The germline CDR1 and CDR2 sequences are MNHEY and SMNVEV (reference sequence). The CDR3 is 15 amino acids. After removal of 8 bases from V and 1 base from J, the junction contained 10 bases not matched to a gene.

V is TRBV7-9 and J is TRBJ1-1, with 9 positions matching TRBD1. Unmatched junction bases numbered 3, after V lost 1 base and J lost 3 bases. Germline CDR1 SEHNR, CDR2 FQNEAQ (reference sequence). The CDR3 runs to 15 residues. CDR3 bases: TGTGCCAGCAGCTTAGAAGGACAGGGGCACACTGAAGCTTTCTTT. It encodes CASSLEGQGHTEAFF.

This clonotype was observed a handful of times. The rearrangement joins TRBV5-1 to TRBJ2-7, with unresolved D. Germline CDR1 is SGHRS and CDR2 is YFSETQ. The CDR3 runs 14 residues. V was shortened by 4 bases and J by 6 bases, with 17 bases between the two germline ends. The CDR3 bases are TGCGCCAGCAGCCAGGCGATCAGAATGGGCGAGCAGTACTTC. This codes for CASSQAIRMGEQYF.

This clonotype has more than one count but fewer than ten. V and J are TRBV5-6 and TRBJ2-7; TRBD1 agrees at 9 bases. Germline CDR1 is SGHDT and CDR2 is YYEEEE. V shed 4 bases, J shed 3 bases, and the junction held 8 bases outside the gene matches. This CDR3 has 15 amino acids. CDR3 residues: CASSLTGQGIYEQYF. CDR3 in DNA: TGTGCCAGCAGCCTCACCGGACAGGGGATCTACGAGCAGTACTTC. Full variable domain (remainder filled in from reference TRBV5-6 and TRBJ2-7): DAGVTQSPTHLIKTRGQQVTLRCSPKSGHDTVSWYQQALGQGPQFIFQYYEEEERQRGNFPDRFSGHQFPNYSSELNVNALLLGDSALYLCASSLTGQGIYEQYFGPGTRLTVT.

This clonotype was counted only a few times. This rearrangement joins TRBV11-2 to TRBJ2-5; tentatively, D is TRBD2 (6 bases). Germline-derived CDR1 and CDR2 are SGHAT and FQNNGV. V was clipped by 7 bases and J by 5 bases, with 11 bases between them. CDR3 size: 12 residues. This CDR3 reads CASTGGGETQYF. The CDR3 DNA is TGTGCCAGCACCGGGGGTGGGGAGACCCAGTACTTC.

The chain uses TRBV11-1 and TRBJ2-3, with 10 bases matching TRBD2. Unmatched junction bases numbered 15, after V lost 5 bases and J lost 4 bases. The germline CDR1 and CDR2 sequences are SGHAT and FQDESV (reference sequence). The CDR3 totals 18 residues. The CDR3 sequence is CASSRRGTSDSPSDTQYF. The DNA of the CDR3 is TGTGCCAGCAGCCGAAGAGGGACTAGCGACTCACCGTCAGATACGCAGTATTTT.

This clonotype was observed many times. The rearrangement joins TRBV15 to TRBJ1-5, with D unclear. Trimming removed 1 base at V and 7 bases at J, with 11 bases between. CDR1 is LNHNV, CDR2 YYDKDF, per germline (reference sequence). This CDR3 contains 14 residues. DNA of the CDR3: TGTGCCACCAGCAGAGGAAGGAGCGGACAGCCCCAGCATTTT. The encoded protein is CATSRGRSGQPQHF.